The clone carrying this T cell receptor (beta chain) appeared many times. Its target is not known. Germline V gene data show CDR1 as MNHEY and CDR2 as SVGEGT. The CDR3 is 12 residues long. Between the trimmed V and J ends, which lost 7 bases and 4 bases, there was a span of 10 bases. This specimen comes from a study of Graves' ophthalmopathy and Graves' hyperthyroidism. Study conclusions and caveats: Blood also harbored most expanded thyroid clonotypes above 0.001 frequency. This model predicted ophthalmopathy progression (sensitivity 60% to 71%, specificity around 72%).

Investigators amplified TCR beta CDR3 regions from RNA transcripts. HTBI-primed first-round RT-PCR preceded second-round multiplex PCR. A single record per CDR3 protein comes from TCRdb applying MiXCR to the multiplex PCR reads. The sample holds hundreds of thousands of distinct CDR3 sequences, around 20% seen once. Uncontrolled infections, other autoimmune diseases, pregnancy or lactation barred patients from enrollment. PBMCs were isolated by Ficoll-Paque density gradient centrifugation, using about 10 ml of fresh peripheral blood as the starting material. Sequences were obtained from peripheral blood. This clonotype was sampled from a woman younger than 35 with stable Graves' hyperthyroidism. The rearrangement links TRBV6-2 or TRBV6-3 to TRBJ1-2; D perhaps matches TRBD1 (6 bases). CDR3 loop: CASNQGPYGYTF. CDR3 in DNA: TGTGCCAGCAACCAGGGGCCCTATGGCTACACCTTC.